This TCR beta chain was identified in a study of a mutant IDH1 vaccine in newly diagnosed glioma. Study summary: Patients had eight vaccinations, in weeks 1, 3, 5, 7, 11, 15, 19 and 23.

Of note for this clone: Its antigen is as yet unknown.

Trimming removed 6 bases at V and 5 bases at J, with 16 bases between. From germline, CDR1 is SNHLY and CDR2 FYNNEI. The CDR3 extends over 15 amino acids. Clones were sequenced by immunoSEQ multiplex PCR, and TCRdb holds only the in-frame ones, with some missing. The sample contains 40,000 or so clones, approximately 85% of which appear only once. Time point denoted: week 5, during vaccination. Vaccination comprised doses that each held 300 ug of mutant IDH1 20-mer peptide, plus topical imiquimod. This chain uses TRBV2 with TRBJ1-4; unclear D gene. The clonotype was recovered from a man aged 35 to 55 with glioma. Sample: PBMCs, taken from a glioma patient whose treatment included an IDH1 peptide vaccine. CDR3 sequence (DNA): TGTGCCAGCAGGGATTACAGCTCTGGGAATGAAAAACTGTTTTTT. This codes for CASRDYSSGNEKLFF.